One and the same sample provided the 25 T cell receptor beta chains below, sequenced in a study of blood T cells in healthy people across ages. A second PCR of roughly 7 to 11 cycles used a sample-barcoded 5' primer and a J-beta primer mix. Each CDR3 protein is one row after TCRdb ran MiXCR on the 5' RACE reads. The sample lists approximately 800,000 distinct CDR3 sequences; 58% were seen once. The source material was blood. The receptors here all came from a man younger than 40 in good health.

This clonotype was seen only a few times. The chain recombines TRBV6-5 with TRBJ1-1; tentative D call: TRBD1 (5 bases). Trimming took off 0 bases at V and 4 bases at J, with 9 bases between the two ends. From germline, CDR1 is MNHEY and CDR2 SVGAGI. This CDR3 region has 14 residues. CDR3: CASSYSGGSTEAFF. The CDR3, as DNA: TGTGCCAGCAGTTACTCTGGGGGATCCACTGAAGCTTTCTTT.

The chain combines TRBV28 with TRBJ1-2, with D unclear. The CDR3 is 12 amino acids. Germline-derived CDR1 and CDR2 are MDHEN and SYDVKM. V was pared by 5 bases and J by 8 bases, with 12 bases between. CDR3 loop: CASSLNVGGYTF. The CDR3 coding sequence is TGTGCCAGCAGTCTGAATGTGGGGGGCTACACCTTC.

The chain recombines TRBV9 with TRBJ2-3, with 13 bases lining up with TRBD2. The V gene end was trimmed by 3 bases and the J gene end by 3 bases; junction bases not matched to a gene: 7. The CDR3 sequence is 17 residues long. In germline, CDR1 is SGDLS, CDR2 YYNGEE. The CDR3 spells CASSDPLAGGSTDTQYF. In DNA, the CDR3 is TGTGCCAGCAGCGACCCACTAGCGGGAGGGAGTACAGATACGCAGTATTTT.

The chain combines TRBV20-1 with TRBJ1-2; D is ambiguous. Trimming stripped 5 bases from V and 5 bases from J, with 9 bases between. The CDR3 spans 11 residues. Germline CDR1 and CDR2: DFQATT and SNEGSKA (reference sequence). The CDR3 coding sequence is TGCAGTGCTCCCCTAGAATATGGCTACACCTTC. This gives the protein CSAPLEYGYTF.

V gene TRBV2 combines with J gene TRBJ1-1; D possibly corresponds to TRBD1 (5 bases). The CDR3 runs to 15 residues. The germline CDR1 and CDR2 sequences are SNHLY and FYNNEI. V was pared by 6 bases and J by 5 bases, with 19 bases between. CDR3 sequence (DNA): TGTGCCAGCAGCTCGGTGGGCAGGGAGGGGACTGAAGCTTTCTTT. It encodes CASSSVGREGTEAFF.

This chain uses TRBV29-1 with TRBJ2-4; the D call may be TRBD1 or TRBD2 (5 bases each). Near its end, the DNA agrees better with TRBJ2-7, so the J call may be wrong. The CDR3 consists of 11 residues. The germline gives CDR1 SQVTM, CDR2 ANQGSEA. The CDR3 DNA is TGCAGCGTCATTCAGGGACACGAGCAGTACTTC. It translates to CSVIQGHEQYF.

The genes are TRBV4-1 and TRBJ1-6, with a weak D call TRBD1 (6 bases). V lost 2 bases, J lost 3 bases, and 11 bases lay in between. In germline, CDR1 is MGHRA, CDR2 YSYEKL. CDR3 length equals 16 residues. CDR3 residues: CASSQQGNGYNSPLHF. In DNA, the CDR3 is TGCGCCAGCAGCCAACAGGGGAATGGCTATAATTCACCCCTCCACTTT.

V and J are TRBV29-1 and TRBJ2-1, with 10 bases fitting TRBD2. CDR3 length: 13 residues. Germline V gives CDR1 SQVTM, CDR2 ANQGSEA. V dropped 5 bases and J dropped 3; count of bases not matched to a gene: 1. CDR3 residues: CSVQRGGYNEQFF. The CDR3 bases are TGCAGCGTTCAGCGGGGGGGCTACAATGAGCAGTTCTTC.

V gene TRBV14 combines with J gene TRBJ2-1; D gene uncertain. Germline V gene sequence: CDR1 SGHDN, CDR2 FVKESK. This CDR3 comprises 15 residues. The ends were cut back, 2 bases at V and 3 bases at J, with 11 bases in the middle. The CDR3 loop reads CASSQNIRNYNEQFF. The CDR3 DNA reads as TGTGCCAGCAGCCAAAATATTCGGAACTACAATGAGCAGTTCTTC. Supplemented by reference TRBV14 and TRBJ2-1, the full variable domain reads EAGVTQFPSHSVIEKGQTVTLRCDPISGHDNLYWYRRVMGKEIKFLLHFVKESKQDESGMPNNRFLAERTGGTYSTLKVQPAELEDSGVYFCASSQNIRNYNEQFFGPGTRLTVL.

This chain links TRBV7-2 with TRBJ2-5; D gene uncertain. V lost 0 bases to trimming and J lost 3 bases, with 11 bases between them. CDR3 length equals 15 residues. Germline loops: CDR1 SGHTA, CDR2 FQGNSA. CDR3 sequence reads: CASSLARRSEETQYF. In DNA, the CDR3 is TGTGCCAGCAGCTTAGCGCGAAGGTCGGAAGAGACCCAGTACTTC.

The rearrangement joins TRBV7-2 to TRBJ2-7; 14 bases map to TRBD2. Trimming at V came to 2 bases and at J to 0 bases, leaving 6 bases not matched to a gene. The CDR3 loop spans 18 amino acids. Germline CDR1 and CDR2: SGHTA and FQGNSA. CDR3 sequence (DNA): TGTGCCAGCAGCTTAACCCTGGGACTAGCGGGAGTCTCCTACGAGCAGTACTTC. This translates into CASSLTLGLAGVSYEQYF.

The CDR3 DNA sequence: TGCGCCAGCGCCGTACTAGCCTCCGCCAATGAGCAGTTCTTC. Protein: CASAVLASANEQFF. The rearrangement uses TRBV5-1 and TRBJ2-1; possible D gene TRBD2, 6 bases. The CDR3 contains 14 residues. Germline CDR1 reads SGHRS; CDR2 reads YFSETQ. V gave up 7 bases and J gave up 6 bases, with 17 bases separating them.

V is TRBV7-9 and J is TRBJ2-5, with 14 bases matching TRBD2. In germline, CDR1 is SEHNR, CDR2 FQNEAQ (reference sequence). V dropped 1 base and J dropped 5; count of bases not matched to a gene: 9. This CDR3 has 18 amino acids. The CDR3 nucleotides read TGTGCCAGCAGCTTAGATCTCGGGACTAGCGGGAGAATGGAGACCCAGTACTTC. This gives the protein CASSLDLGTSGRMETQYF. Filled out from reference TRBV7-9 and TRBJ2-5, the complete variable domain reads DTGVSQNPRHKITKRGQNVTFRCDPISEHNRLYWYRQTLGQGPEFLTYFQNEAQLEKSRLLSDRFSAERPKGSFSTLEIQRTEQGDSAMYLCASSLDLGTSGRMETQYFGPGTRLLVL.

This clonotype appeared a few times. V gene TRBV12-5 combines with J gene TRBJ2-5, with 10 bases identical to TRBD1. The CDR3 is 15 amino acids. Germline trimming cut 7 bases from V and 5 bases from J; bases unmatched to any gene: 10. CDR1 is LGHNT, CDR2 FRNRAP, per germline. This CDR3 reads CASALDRGPLETQYF. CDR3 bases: TGTGCTAGTGCTCTTGACAGGGGGCCGTTGGAGACCCAGTACTTC.

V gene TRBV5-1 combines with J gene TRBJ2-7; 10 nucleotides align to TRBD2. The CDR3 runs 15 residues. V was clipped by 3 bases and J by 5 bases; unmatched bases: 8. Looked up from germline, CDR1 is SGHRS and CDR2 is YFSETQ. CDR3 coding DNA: TGCGCCAGCAGCTCGGCTAGCGGGAGTCGGGACGAGCAGTACTTC. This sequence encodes CASSSASGSRDEQYF.

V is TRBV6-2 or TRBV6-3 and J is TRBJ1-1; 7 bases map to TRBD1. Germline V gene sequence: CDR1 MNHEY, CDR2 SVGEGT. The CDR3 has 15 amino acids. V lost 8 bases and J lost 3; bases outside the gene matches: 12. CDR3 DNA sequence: TGTGCCAGCGGCCGAACAGGGGTATTGGACACTGAAGCTTTCTTT. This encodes CASGRTGVLDTEAFF.

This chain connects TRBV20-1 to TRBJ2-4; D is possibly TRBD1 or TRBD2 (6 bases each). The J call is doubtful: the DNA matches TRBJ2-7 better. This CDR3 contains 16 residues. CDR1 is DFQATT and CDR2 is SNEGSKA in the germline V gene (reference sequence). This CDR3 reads CSASPTVWGDTYEQYF. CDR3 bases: TGCAGTGCTAGTCCCACGGTTTGGGGGGACACCTACGAGCAGTACTTC.

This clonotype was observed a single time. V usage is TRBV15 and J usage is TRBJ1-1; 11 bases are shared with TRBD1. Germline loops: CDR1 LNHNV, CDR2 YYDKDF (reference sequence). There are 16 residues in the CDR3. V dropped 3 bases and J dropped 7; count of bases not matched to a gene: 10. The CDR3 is CATSRDYWGQGDEAFF. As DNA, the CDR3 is TGTGCCACCAGCAGGGACTATTGGGGACAGGGGGATGAAGCTTTCTTT.

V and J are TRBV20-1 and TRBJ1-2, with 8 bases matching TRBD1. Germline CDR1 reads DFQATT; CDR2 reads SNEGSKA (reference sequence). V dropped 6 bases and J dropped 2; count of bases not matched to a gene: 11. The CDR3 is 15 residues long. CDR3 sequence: CSAIAPGQGNYGYTF. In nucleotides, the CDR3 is TGCAGTGCGATAGCCCCTGGACAGGGCAACTATGGCTACACCTTC.

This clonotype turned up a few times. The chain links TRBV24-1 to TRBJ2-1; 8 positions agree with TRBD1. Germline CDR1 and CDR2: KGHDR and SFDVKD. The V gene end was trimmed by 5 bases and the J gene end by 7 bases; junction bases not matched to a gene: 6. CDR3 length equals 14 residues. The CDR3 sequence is CATSALDRENEQFF. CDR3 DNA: TGTGCCACCAGTGCCCTGGACAGGGAGAATGAGCAGTTCTTC.

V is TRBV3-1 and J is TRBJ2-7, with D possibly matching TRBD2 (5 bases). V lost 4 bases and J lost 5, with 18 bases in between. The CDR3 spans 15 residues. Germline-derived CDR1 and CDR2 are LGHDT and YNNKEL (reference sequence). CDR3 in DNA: TGTGCCAGCAGCCCTTCCGGATCTCTAGCCAACGAGCAGTACTTC. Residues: CASSPSGSLANEQYF.

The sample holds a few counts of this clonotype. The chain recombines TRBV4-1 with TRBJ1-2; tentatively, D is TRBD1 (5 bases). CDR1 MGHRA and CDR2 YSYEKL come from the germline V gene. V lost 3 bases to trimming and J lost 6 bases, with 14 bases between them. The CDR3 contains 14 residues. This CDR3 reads CASSQARRVDGYTF. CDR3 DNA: TGCGCCAGCAGCCAGGCCCGCAGGGTGGATGGCTACACCTTC.

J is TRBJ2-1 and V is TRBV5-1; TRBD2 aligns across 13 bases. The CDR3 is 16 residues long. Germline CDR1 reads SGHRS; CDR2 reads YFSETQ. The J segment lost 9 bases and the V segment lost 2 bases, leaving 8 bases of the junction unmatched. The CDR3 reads CASSFLWTSGGGEQFF. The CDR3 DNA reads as TGCGCCAGCAGCTTCTTGTGGACTAGCGGGGGAGGTGAGCAGTTCTTC.

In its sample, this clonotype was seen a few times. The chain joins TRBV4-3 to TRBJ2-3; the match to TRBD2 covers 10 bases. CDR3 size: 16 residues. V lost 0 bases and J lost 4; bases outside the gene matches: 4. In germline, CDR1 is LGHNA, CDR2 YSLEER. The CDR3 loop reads CASSQEPLAGADTQYF. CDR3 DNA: TGCGCCAGCAGCCAAGAACCCCTAGCGGGAGCAGATACGCAGTATTTT.

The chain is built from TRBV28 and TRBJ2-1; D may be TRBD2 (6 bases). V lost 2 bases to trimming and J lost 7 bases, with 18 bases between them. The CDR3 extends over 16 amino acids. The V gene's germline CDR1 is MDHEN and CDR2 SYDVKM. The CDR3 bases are TGTGCCAGCAGTTTAATAACCTCCCTTGGGGGGAATGAGCAGTTCTTC. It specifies CASSLITSLGGNEQFF.